This T cell receptor (beta chain) was retrieved from a study of blood T cell repertoires in COVID-19. Enrollees, roughly 18 to 90 years old, lived in 20 to 25 US areas. TCRdb's table, derived via immunoSEQ multiplex PCR, lists solely in-frame clones and lacks some. The table lists approximately 200,000 clones, about 88% of them singletons. Sequenced material: PBMCs or T cells enriched from blood (not recorded which). This TCR came from a woman aged 25 to 39 who had recovered from COVID-19.

The CDR3, as DNA: TGCAGTGCTAGTTCGTCTGGCCTCAATGAAAAACTGTTTTTT. It is translated as CSASSSGLNEKLFF. The chain combines TRBV20-1 with TRBJ1-4; D is ambiguous. This CDR3 has 14 residues. Per germline, CDR1 DFQATT and CDR2 SNEGSKA (reference sequence). Trimming took 3 bases from V and 5 from J, leaving 13 bases between them.